This entry describes one T cell receptor beta chain. Its antigen is not identified. Healthy bone marrow donors made up the cohort. The PCR had 60 Vbeta and 13 Jbeta primers. The protocol was immunoSEQ multiplex PCR, while the TCRdb copy is restricted to in-frame clones and leaves out a portion. In the table there are about 98,000 clones, 70% of which are singletons. These data belong to a study of cytomegalovirus exposure and HLA in healthy donors. General study points: Per published reports, the classifier diagnosed cytomegalovirus status with high specificity and sensitivity. Later, an analysis showed that TCR beta chains associated with HLA were more clonally expanded than others that were equally common.

J lost 7 bases, V lost 4 bases, and 5 bases had no gene match. This CDR3 is built from 14 residues. The germline CDR1 and CDR2 sequences are MNHNY and SVGAGI (reference sequence). The J gene is TRBJ2-7, the V gene TRBV6-6; 12 positions match TRBD2. This sequence was found in a man in his fifties in good health and CMV-seronegative. Sample: PBMCs. The CDR3 region is CASSWLAGGGEQYF. The CDR3 bases are TGTGCCAGCAGTTGGCTAGCGGGAGGGGGTGAGCAGTACTTC.